This paragraph reports one T cell receptor beta chain. Its cognate antigen is unknown. Repertoires were generated with immunoSEQ multiplex PCR, while TCRdb's copy carries only in-frame clones and drops some. The table records roughly 50,000 clones, 80% of them present only once. These data come from a study of OX40 agonist ivuxolimab in advanced cancers. Study context: Every 2 weeks, ivuxolimab was infused into the patients intravenously at between 0.01 and 10 mg/kg. A male proportion of more than 75% was recorded, with mean age about 62 years and range about 20 to 90. Overall study results and limits: Clonal expansion was seen in CD4+ and CD8+ blood T cells by week 6 at 0.1 to 3.0 mg/kg.

The germline CDR1 and CDR2 sequences are SGHVS and FQNEAQ. This CDR3 spans 16 amino acids. V was clipped by 5 bases and J by 0 bases, with 16 bases between them. Material: CD4+ or CD8+ T cells sorted from blood, obtained in a trial of the OX40 agonist ivuxolimab. This TCR was sampled from an adult with an advanced solid tumor such as melanoma, head and neck, liver or kidney cancer. The rearrangement joins TRBV7-8 to TRBJ1-1; TRBD1 might be the D (6 bases). Written as DNA, the CDR3 is TGTGCCAGCAGCCGCGAGCTCGGGGGCCTGAACACTGAAGCTTTCTTT. Protein product: CASSRELGGLNTEAFF. Complete variable domain (other parts from reference TRBV7-8 and TRBJ1-1): GAGVSQSPRYKVAKRGQDVALRCDPISGHVSLFWYQQALGQGPEFLTYFQNEAQLDKSGLPSDRFFAERPEGSVSTLKIQRTQQEDSAVYLCASSRELGGLNTEAFFGQGTRLTVV.